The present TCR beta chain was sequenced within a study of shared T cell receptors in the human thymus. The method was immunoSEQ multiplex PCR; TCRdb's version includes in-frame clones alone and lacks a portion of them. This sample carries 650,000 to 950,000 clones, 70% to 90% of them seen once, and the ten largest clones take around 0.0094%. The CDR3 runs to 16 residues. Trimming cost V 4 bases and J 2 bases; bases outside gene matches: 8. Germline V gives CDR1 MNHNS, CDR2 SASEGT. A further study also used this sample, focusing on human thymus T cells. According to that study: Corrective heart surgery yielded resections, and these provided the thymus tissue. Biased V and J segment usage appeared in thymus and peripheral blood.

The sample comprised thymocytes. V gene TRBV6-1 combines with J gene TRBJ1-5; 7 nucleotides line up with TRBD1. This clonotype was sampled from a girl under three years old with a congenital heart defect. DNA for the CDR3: TGTGCCAGCAGTGGCTCGGACAGGAGGGGCAATCAGCCCCAGCATTTT. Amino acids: CASSGSDRRGNQPQHF.